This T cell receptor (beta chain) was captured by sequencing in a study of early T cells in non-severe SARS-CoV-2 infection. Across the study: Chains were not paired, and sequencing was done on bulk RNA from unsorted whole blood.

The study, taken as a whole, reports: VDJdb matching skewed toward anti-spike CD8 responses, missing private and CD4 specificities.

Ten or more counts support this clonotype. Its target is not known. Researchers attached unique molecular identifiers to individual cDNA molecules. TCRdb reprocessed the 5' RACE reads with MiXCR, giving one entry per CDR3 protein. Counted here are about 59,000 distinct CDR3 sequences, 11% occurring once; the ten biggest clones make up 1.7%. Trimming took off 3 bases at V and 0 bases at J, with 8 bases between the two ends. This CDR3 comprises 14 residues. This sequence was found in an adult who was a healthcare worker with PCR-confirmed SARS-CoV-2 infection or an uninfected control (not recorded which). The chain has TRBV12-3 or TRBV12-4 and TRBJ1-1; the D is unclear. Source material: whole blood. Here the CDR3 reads CASSFRSMNTEAFF. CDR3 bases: TGTGCCAGCAGTTTCAGGAGTATGAACACTGAAGCTTTCTTT.